This T cell receptor beta chain originates from a study of cytomegalovirus exposure and HLA in healthy donors. It was with 60 Vbeta and 13 Jbeta primers that the PCR ran. Data came from immunoSEQ multiplex PCR; TCRdb stores just in-frame clones and leaves some out. The sample yields roughly 190,000 clones, roughly four fifths seen once. Germline CDR1 reads SGHRS; CDR2 reads YFSETQ. This CDR3 comprises 16 residues. V was pared by 3 bases and J by 1 base, with 7 bases of the junction left unmatched. General study results and limits: Using a false discovery rate of 0.05, a later analysis showed that 16,000 or so TCR beta sequences were associated with HLA alleles.

With regard to this clone: Its antigen is not identified.

This clonotype originated in a man aged 35-49 years in good health and CMV-seropositive. The sample consisted of PBMCs. The chain employs TRBV5-1 and TRBJ2-3; 8 bases line up with TRBD2. This chain's CDR3 is CASSSPGLGGTDTQYF. As DNA, the CDR3 is TGCGCCAGCAGCTCCCCGGGACTAGGGGGCACAGATACGCAGTATTTT.